One sample yielded the 19 T cell receptor beta chains listed below, sequenced in a study of CD8 T cells in Susac syndrome (dated 2019 in TCRdb). The library relied on the immunoSEQ multiplex PCR assay. RNA was extracted using the RNeasy kit, and about 0.5 to 1 microgram was reverse transcribed with random hexamers. TCRdb handled the public reads itself, with Q25 trimming in fastp and clone calling in MiXCR, and kept productive beta chains. Identical CDR3 protein sequences are pooled into one entry, listed with their most common genes and DNA. The sample table records about 150,000 distinct CDR3 sequences; roughly 95% of these occur just once. Approximately 0.17% of the sample comes from the top ten. The source material was CD4+ T cells from PBMCs. The receptors here all came from a human donor with Susac syndrome.

This chain connects TRBV5-6 to TRBJ2-7; D might be TRBD2 (5 bases). Germline V gene data show CDR1 as SGHDT and CDR2 as YYEEEE. V gave up 4 bases and J gave up 3 bases, with 14 bases separating them. The CDR3 runs to 14 residues. The CDR3 coding sequence is TGTGCCAGCAGCCGCCAGGACGGGAACTACGAGCAGTACTTC. It encodes CASSRQDGNYEQYF.

The chain couples TRBV27 to TRBJ2-5, with D tentatively TRBD1 or TRBD2 (5 bases each). This CDR3 has 14 residues. CDR1 and CDR2 from the germline V gene are MNHEY and SMNVEV (reference sequence). The germline V and J ends were trimmed by 5 bases and 4 bases, with 14 bases remaining between them. For the CDR3, the DNA is TGTGCCAGCAGTCCCGCTGGGGCGGGAGAGACCCAGTACTTC. Translating gives CASSPAGAGETQYF.

The chain uses TRBV18 and TRBJ2-1; TRBD1 or TRBD2 may be the D gene (5 bases each). There are 14 residues in the CDR3. CDR1 KGHSH and CDR2 LQKENI come from the germline V gene. Between the trimmed V and J ends, which lost 3 bases and 7 bases, there was a span of 13 bases. CDR3 loop: CASSPERGWNEQFF. The CDR3 region has the DNA TGTGCCAGCTCACCGGAGAGGGGCTGGAATGAGCAGTTCTTC.

This chain links TRBV7-2 with TRBJ2-7; D assignment may be TRBD1 or TRBD2 (5 bases each). V was cut by 2 bases and J by 2 bases, with 10 bases left in between. Looked up from germline, CDR1 is SGHTA and CDR2 is FQGNSA. The length of the CDR3 is 14 residues. The CDR3 reads CASSLRDGAYEQYF. CDR3 DNA sequence: TGTGCCAGCAGCTTACGGGACGGAGCCTACGAGCAGTACTTC.

This sequence joins TRBV29-1 and TRBJ2-7; tentative D call: TRBD2 (6 bases). The CDR3 loop spans 12 amino acids. Per germline, CDR1 SQVTM and CDR2 ANQGSEA. With 7 bases removed from V and 5 bases from J, the gap between germline ends came to 15 bases. CDR3: CSALRGGDEQYF. CDR3 nucleotides: TGCAGCGCGCTGAGGGGAGGCGACGAGCAGTACTTC.

The rearrangement links TRBV27 to TRBJ2-1; D not certain. The germline CDR1 and CDR2 sequences are MNHEY and SMNVEV (reference sequence). The CDR3 has 15 amino acids. Deletions cut 3 bases from V and 7 bases from J, with 16 bases between. The CDR3 protein is CASSFPSKSWNEQFF. CDR3 DNA sequence: TGTGCCAGCAGTTTTCCGAGTAAGAGTTGGAATGAGCAGTTCTTC.

The rearrangement links TRBV18 to TRBJ2-1; 12 positions match TRBD2. This CDR3 spans 16 amino acids. Germline values: CDR1 KGHSH, CDR2 LQKENI. Germline trimming cut 4 bases from V and 2 bases from J; bases unmatched to any gene: 3. The CDR3 is CASSQTSGGTYNEQFF. CDR3 nucleotides: TGTGCCAGCTCACAGACTAGCGGGGGTACCTACAATGAGCAGTTCTTC.

V is TRBV20-1 and J is TRBJ1-3; 9 positions agree with TRBD1. CDR1 is DFQATT, CDR2 SNEGSKA, per germline (reference sequence). CDR3 length: 14 residues. The ends lost 3 bases at V and 4 bases at J; junction bases unmatched: 4. CDR3 in amino acids: CSARHRGLGNTIYF. The DNA of the CDR3 is TGCAGTGCTAGGCACAGGGGGCTAGGAAACACCATATATTTT.

The rearrangement links TRBV25-1 to TRBJ2-5; 9 bases are shared with TRBD2. Germline CDR1 is MGHDK and CDR2 is SYGVNS. V shed 6 bases and J 1 base; nucleotides not matched to a gene: 12. The CDR3 length is 17 residues. CDR3 nucleotides: TGTGCCAGCAGGAGTGTTACGGCGGGGGGGCCCCAAGAGACCCAGTACTTC. Protein sequence: CASRSVTAGGPQETQYF.

The V and J genes are TRBV27 and TRBJ2-7; D possibly corresponds to TRBD2 (5 bases). Between the trimmed V and J ends, which lost 6 bases and 0 bases, there was a span of 12 bases. CDR3 size: 14 residues. Looked up from germline, CDR1 is MNHEY and CDR2 is SMNVEV (reference sequence). Here the CDR3 reads CASSWYRDSYEQYF. CDR3 sequence (DNA): TGTGCCAGCAGCTGGTACCGGGACTCCTACGAGCAGTACTTC.

In this sample, this clonotype turned up many times. The CDR3 is CASSLDGNQPQHF. The CDR3 DNA follows: TGTGCCAGCAGCTTAGACGGCAATCAGCCCCAGCATTTT. The V and J genes are TRBV7-9 and TRBJ1-5; D call uncertain. Trimming took off 1 base at V and 2 bases at J, with 3 bases between the two ends. CDR3 length: 13 amino acids. From germline, CDR1 is SEHNR and CDR2 FQNEAQ (reference sequence).

The V call is TRBV5-1, the J call TRBJ1-2; possibly TRBD1 for D (5 bases). This CDR3 has 15 amino acids. Germline V gives CDR1 SGHRS, CDR2 YFSETQ. The V end lost 5 bases, the J end lost 8 bases, and 22 bases lay between the germline ends. Here the CDR3 reads CASSLDDSGSRGYTF. CDR3 DNA sequence: TGCGCCAGCAGTTTAGATGACAGCGGATCGAGAGGCTACACCTTC.

This rearrangement joins TRBV9 to TRBJ1-2, with D hard to call. Trimming removed 0 bases from V and 2 bases from J, with 11 bases in between. CDR1 is SGDLS, CDR2 YYNGEE, per germline. The CDR3 is 15 residues long. CDR3 protein: CASSVEPGTNYGYTF. The DNA of the CDR3 is TGTGCCAGCAGCGTAGAGCCGGGTACAAACTATGGCTACACCTTC.

The chain has TRBV15 and TRBJ2-3, with 9 bases that match TRBD2. The CDR3 spans 15 residues. V trimming: 6 bases; J trimming: 5 bases; junction bases outside the gene matches: 9. From germline, CDR1 is LNHNV and CDR2 YYDKDF (reference sequence). In DNA form, the CDR3 reads TGTGCCACCAGTCCTGCGGGGGGGCAGGGAGATACGCAGTATTTT. It translates to CATSPAGGQGDTQYF.

The chain employs TRBV20-1 and TRBJ2-4, with TRBD1 matching 7 bases. CDR1 DFQATT and CDR2 SNEGSKA come from the germline V gene (reference sequence). The CDR3 is made up of 14 amino acids. After removal of 6 bases from V and 3 bases from J, the junction contained 8 bases not matched to a gene. In DNA form, the CDR3 reads TGCAGTGCACAACGACAGGGTGGCAAAAACATTCAGTACTTC. It yields the protein CSAQRQGGKNIQYF.

V is TRBV11-2 and J is TRBJ2-5, with 9 bases identical to TRBD2. The CDR3 extends over 14 amino acids. The V gene's germline CDR1 is SGHAT and CDR2 FQNNGV. V lost 8 bases, J lost 3 bases, and 7 bases stayed unmatched. DNA of the CDR3: TGTGCCAGCGGGCGGGAGGGGGCCGAAGAGACCCAGTACTTC. Its translation: CASGREGAEETQYF.

The V call is TRBV18, the J call TRBJ2-4, with a tentative D call TRBD1 (6 bases). The CDR3 runs 14 residues. The V and J ends lost 3 bases and 6 bases respectively, with 12 bases between them. Germline V lookup: CDR1 KGHSH, CDR2 LQKENI. CDR3 region: CASSPNRELNIQYF. As DNA, the CDR3 is TGTGCCAGCTCACCTAACAGGGAACTAAACATTCAGTACTTC.

The V and J genes are TRBV20-1 and TRBJ2-4, with D uncertain. The germline V and J ends were trimmed by 1 base and 3 bases, with 7 bases remaining between them. This CDR3 contains 13 residues. The germline V gene encodes CDR1 DFQATT and CDR2 SNEGSKA (reference sequence). The DNA for the CDR3 is TGCAGTGCTAGAGTAGAGAGCAAAAACATTCAGTACTTC. Protein: CSARVESKNIQYF.

This chain connects TRBV2 to TRBJ2-7; either TRBD1 or TRBD2 may fit D (5 bases each). V lost 2 bases, J lost 7 bases, and 18 bases lay in between. CDR1 and CDR2 (germline): SNHLY, FYNNEI. The CDR3 totals 15 residues. The CDR3 here is CASSEMRAGQGEQYF. The CDR3 DNA follows: TGTGCCAGCAGTGAAATGCGTGCGGGTCAGGGTGAGCAGTACTTC.